This T cell receptor beta chain is drawn from a study of blood T cell repertoires in COVID-19. Across the whole study: Italy, Spain and the United States were the sources of the convalescent and acute COVID-19 samples. The analysed material was cDNA or gDNA that came from T cells, B-cell-depleted T cells, or PBMCs.

In the source study's methods: The authors estimated nucleated cell counts from reference gene primer amplification. Libraries were prepared by immunoSEQ multiplex PCR; TCRdb keeps only in-frame clonotypes and omits some of them. V and J calls and clone size come straight from that table; D and trimming were deduced from the DNA. Of hundreds of thousands of clones in the sample, 80% were seen once. Cohorts were based on clinical histories the participants reported. The CDR3 is 16 residues long. Germline values: CDR1 MRHNA, CDR2 SNTAGT. The junction had 5 bases not matched to a gene; V was cut back by 5 bases and J by 1 base.

The rearrangement uses TRBV6-4 and TRBJ2-1; TRBD1 matches at 10 bases. This receptor was taken from a man aged 25 to 45 with acute COVID-19. Sequenced input: PBMCs or T cells enriched from blood (not recorded which). For the CDR3, the DNA is TGTGCCAGCAGTTTACGGACAGGGGGTTCCTACAATGAGCAGTTCTTC. It yields the protein CASSLRTGGSYNEQFF.